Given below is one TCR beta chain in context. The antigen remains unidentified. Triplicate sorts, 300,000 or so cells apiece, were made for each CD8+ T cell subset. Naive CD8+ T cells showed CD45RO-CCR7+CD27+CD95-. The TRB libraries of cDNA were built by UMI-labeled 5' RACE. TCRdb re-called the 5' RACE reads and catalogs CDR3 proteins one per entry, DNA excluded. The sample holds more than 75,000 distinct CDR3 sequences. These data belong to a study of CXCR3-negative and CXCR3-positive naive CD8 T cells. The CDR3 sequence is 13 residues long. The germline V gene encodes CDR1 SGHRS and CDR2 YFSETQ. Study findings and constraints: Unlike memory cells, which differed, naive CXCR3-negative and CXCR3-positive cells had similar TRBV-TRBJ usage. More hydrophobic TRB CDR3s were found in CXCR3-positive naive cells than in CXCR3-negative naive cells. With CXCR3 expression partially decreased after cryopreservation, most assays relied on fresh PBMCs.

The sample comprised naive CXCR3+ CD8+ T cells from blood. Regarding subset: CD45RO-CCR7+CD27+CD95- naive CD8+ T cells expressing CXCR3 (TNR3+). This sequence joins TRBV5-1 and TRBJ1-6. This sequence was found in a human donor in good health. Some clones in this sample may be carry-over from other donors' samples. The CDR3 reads CASSVEVGSPLHF. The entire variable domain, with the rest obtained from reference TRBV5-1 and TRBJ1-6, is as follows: KAGVTQTPRYLIKTRGQQVTLSCSPISGHRSVSWYQQTPGQGLQFLFEYFSETQRNKGNFPGRFSGRQFSNSRSEMNVSTLELGDSALYLCASSVEVGSPLHFGNGTRLTVT.